This T cell receptor (beta chain) was sequenced during a study of cytomegalovirus exposure and HLA in healthy donors. Overall study context: Unique TCR beta sequences numbering 117 million came from about 180 million T cells in an earlier analysis. Study-level results: Cytomegalovirus-associated status was assigned to fewer than 200 TCR beta chains.

13 Jbeta primers and 60 Vbeta primers were used for the PCR. Sequenced by immunoSEQ multiplex PCR; TCRdb stores in-frame clones only, minus some. The sample has around 180,000 clones, about 80% seen once. Trimming at V came to 4 bases and at J to 4 bases, leaving 13 bases not matched to a gene. CDR1 SGHVS and CDR2 FNYEAQ come from the germline V gene. CDR3 length: 18 residues. In nominal health when sampled, donors likely had unrecorded immune exposures nonetheless. Of note for this clone: Its target is not known.

The genes are TRBV7-6 and TRBJ2-2; TRBD1 matches at 9 bases. The TCR sequence derives from a woman in her forties in good health and CMV-seronegative. The specimen was PBMCs. DNA of the CDR3: TGTGCCAGCAGCTGGAAAAGGGACAGGGTAATGGGCACCGGGGAGCTGTTTTTT. It specifies CASSWKRDRVMGTGELFF.